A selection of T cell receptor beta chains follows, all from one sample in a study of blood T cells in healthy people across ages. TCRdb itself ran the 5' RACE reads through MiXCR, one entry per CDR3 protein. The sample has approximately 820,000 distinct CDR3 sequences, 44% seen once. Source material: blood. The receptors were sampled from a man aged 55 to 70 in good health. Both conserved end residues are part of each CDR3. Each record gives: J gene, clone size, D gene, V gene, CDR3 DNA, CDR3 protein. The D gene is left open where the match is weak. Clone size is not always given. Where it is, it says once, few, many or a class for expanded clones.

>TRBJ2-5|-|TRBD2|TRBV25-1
TGTGCCAGCCAACCGATCGAAAGCGGGGGGGCATTTGAGACCCAGTACTTC
CASQPIESGGAFETQYF
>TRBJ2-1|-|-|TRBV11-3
TGTGCCAGCAGGCTGCGGGGCCCAAGCGAGCAGTTCTTC
CASRLRGPSEQFF
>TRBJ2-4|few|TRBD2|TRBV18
TGTGCCAGCTCACCCCAACTAGCGGTAGCCAAAAACATTCAGTACTTC
CASSPQLAVAKNIQYF
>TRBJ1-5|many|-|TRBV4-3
TGCGCCAGCAGCCAAGATAAAAGGTCGGTTCAGCCCCAGCATTTT
CASSQDKRSVQPQHF
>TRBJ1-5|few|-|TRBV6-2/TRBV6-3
TGTGCCAGCAGTTACACAAAAAGGGGCAATCAGCCCCAGCATTTT
CASSYTKRGNQPQHF
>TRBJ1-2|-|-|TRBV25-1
TGTGCCAGCAGTGATCTGTACTATGGCTACACCTTC
CASSDLYYGYTF
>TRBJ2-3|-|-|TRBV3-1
TGTGCCAGCAGCCAAGATCTGAATACGCAGTATTTT
CASSQDLNTQYF
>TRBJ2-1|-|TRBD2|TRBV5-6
TGTGCCAGCAGCTTCGGGGGGAATCGAGGTGAGCAGTTCTTC
CASSFGGNRGEQFF
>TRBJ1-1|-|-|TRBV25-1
TGTGCCAGCAGGGCAGTAGGAAACACTGAAGCTTTCTTT
CASRAVGNTEAFF
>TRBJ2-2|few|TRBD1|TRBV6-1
TGTGCCAGCCTCCGACAGGGTGGGACCGGGGAGCTGTTTTTT
CASLRQGGTGELFF
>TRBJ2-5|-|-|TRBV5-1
TGCGCCAGCAGCTTGGGACTTCAAAAGACCCAGTACTTC
CASSLGLQKTQYF
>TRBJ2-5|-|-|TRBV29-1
TGCAGCGTTGAATATTCGGGGGCCGGGGAGACCCAGTACTTC
CSVEYSGAGETQYF
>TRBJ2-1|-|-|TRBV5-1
TGCGCCAGCAGCTTGGTGGGCACTACAGGGGGGGACAATGAGCAGTTCTTC
CASSLVGTTGGDNEQFF
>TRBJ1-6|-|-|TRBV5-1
TGCGCCAGCAGCCCGGCATTGACGAATTCACCCCTCCACTTT
CASSPALTNSPLHF
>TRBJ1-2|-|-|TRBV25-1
TGTGCCAGCAGTGAATATCGGGTCGGGAAGGCACCAGGGGACAAAAACTATGGCTACACCTTC
CASSEYRVGKAPGDKNYGYTF
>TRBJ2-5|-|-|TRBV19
TGTGCCAGTAGTTTCAGACAGACACAAGAGACCCAGTACTTC
CASSFRQTQETQYF
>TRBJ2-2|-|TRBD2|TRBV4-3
TGCGCCAGCAGCCAAGATCCTAGCGGGGGGGCCGGGGAGCTGTTTTTT
CASSQDPSGGAGELFF
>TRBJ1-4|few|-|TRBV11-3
TGTGCCAGCAGCACATCAACCGGGGGGAGTGAAAAACTGTTTTTT
CASSTSTGGSEKLFF
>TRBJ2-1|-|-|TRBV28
TGTGCCAGCAGTTTAAGGCGGCCGGAGACCAATGAGCAGTTCTTC
CASSLRRPETNEQFF
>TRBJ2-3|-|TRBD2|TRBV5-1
TGCGCCAGCAGCTTGGCGACTAGCGTGAGCACAGATACGCAGTATTTT
CASSLATSVSTDTQYF
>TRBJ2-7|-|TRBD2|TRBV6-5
TGTGCCAGCAGCCCAGTCTCTAGCGGGGGGTCCTACGAGCAGTACTTC
CASSPVSSGGSYEQYF
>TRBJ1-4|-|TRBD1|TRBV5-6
TGTGCCAGCAGTTGGACAGGAGATCTTTCAACTAATGGAAAACTGTTTTTT
CASSWTGDLSTNGKLFF
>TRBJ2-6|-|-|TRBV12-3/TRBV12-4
TGTGCCAGCAGACCACACCGCTCTGGGGCCAACGTCCTGACTTTC
CASRPHRSGANVLTF
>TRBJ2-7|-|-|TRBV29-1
TGCAGCGTTATAACCACCGGGAGCTACGAGCAGTACTTC
CSVITTGSYEQYF
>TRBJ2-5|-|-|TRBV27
TGTGCCAGCAGTCCTAGACGGTCCCAAGAGACCCAGTACTTC
CASSPRRSQETQYF
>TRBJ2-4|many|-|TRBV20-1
TGCAGTGCTAGAGTCGACGGGGTGAACATTCAGTACTTC
CSARVDGVNIQYF
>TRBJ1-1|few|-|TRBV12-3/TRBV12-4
TGTGCCAGCAGGGTAGGGGGTTCTGAAGCTTTCTTT
CASRVGGSEAFF
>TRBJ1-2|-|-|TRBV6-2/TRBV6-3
TGTGCCCACAGCTGGACCCTAGTCCGTGGCTACACCTTC
CAHSWTLVRGYTF
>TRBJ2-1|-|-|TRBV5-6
TGTGCCAGCAGCGCCAGGGGGGGGTACAATGAGCAGTTCTTC
CASSARGGYNEQFF